Shown below are 14 T cell receptor beta chains from a single sample sequenced in a study of T cell responses to AZD1222 COVID-19 vaccine. Here immunoSEQ multiplex PCR was the method, and the copy in TCRdb shows in-frame clones only, minus some. This table holds fewer than 120,000 clones, about 88% found once. Sample: peripheral blood, taken on day 0 of AZD1222 vaccination. The receptors here all came from an adult in good health.

This sequence joins TRBV3-1 (or the pseudogene TRBV3-2) and TRBJ2-2; the match to TRBD2 covers 9 bases. Trimming at V came to 3 bases and at J to 4 bases, leaving 3 bases not matched to a gene. The CDR3 consists of 15 residues. Per the germline V gene, CDR1 is LGHDT and CDR2 is YNNKEL (reference sequence). CDR3 in amino acids: CASSQTGLATGELFF. Here the CDR3 DNA reads TGTGCCAGCAGCCAGACGGGACTAGCCACCGGGGAGCTGTTTTTT.

The chain employs TRBV2 and TRBJ1-2; weak D call: TRBD1 (5 bases). With 6 bases removed from V and 6 bases from J, the gap between germline ends came to 17 bases. CDR1 is SNHLY and CDR2 is FYNNEI in the germline V gene. This CDR3 spans 14 amino acids. CDR3 sequence (DNA): TGTGCCAGCAGCCCCACTCCAGGGATGGATGGCTACACCTTC. Protein sequence: CASSPTPGMDGYTF.

In this sample, this clone turned up once. The chain combines TRBV6-5 with TRBJ2-1; either TRBD1 or TRBD2 may fit D (5 bases each). The CDR3 is 14 residues long. The V gene lost 8 bases and the J gene lost 0 bases, with 11 bases spanning the gap. Germline V lookup: CDR1 MNHEY, CDR2 SVGAGI. CDR3 residues: CASLRETSYNEQFF. CDR3 coding DNA: TGTGCCAGCCTCAGGGAGACCTCCTACAATGAGCAGTTCTTC.

This clone was recorded once. V usage is TRBV5-4 and J usage is TRBJ2-6; 8 nucleotides align to TRBD2. The J segment lost 1 base and the V segment lost 4 bases, leaving 10 bases of the junction unmatched. The CDR3 is made up of 18 amino acids. Germline CDR1 SGHNT, CDR2 YYREEE (reference sequence). CDR3 protein: CASSLGGAGRSGANVLTF. The CDR3, as DNA: TGTGCCAGCAGCCTCGGGGGGGCTGGGCGATCTGGGGCCAACGTCCTGACTTTC.

V gene TRBV7-8 combines with J gene TRBJ2-7, with TRBD1 identical over 9 bases. The V segment lost 6 bases and the J segment 1 base; nucleotides outside the gene matches: 10. The CDR3 covers 16 residues. Germline CDR1 is SGHVS and CDR2 is FQNEAQ. CDR3 region: CASSRTGGAGSYEQYF. In DNA form, the CDR3 reads TGTGCCAGCAGTCGTACAGGGGGCGCAGGGTCCTACGAGCAGTACTTC.

The chain combines TRBV9 with TRBJ1-2; no definite D call. Germline CDR1 SGDLS, CDR2 YYNGEE. The CDR3 spans 13 residues. V dropped 4 bases and J dropped 6 bases, with 13 bases sitting between them. CDR3 protein: CASSIPPLDGYTF. The CDR3 bases are TGTGCCAGCAGCATCCCGCCCCTCGATGGCTACACCTTC.

V gene TRBV9 combines with J gene TRBJ1-2; TRBD1 might be the D (5 bases). The V gene's germline CDR1 is SGDLS and CDR2 YYNGEE. This CDR3 has 14 amino acids. The ends were cut back, 0 bases at V and 4 bases at J, with 10 bases in the middle. The DNA of the CDR3 is TGTGCCAGCAGCGTAGGGACACAAGGCTATGGCTACACCTTC. Translating it yields CASSVGTQGYGYTF. Together with reference TRBV9 and TRBJ1-2, the CDR3 gives the full variable domain: DSGVTQTPKHLITATGQRVTLRCSPRSGDLSVYWYQQSLDQGLQFLIQYYNGEERAKGNILERFSAQQFPDLHSELNLSSLELGDSALYFCASSVGTQGYGYTFGSGTRLTVV.

This clone was counted only a few times. J is TRBJ1-1 and V is TRBV10-3; no clear D. The CDR3 runs to 13 residues. The germline gives CDR1 ENHRY, CDR2 SYGVKD. Trimming removed 6 bases from V and 1 base from J, with 9 bases in between. This CDR3 reads CAISEQENTEAFF. DNA of the CDR3: TGTGCCATCAGCGAGCAGGAGAACACTGAAGCTTTCTTT.

The V gene is TRBV21-1, the J gene TRBJ2-7; TRBD2, as called in the table, went unchecked against the DNA. TRBV21-1 is a listed pseudogene. CDR3 size: 15 residues. CDR3 region: CASSRPGARIDEQYF. The CDR3 DNA reads as TGTGCCAGCAGCAGACCGGGAGCTAGGATTGACGAGCAGTACTTC.

The chain is built from TRBV19 and TRBJ2-2; D not certain. V lost 4 bases to trimming and J lost 6 bases, with 12 bases between them. The CDR3 spans 14 residues. Germline V lookup: CDR1 LNHDA, CDR2 SQIVND (reference sequence). In nucleotides, the CDR3 is TGTGCCAGTAGTAAGAGTCTCACCTCCGGGGAGCTGTTTTTT. Translated: CASSKSLTSGELFF.

J is TRBJ1-1 and V is TRBV11-1; D call uncertain. The CDR3 has 14 amino acids. V lost 5 bases and J 0 bases, leaving 10 bases between the germline ends. Germline CDR1 and CDR2: SGHAT and FQDESV (reference sequence). CDR3 in amino acids: CASSDSSLNTEAFF. For the CDR3, the DNA is TGTGCCAGCAGCGATTCTAGCTTGAACACTGAAGCTTTCTTT.

DNA of the CDR3: TGTGCCAGCAGTGAAGCGGGGCCAGGGGGAGACACTGAAGCTTTCTTT. Translating gives CASSEAGPGGDTEAFF. This chain joins TRBV6-1 and TRBJ1-1; 7 bases match TRBD1. The germline V gene has CDR1 MNHNS and CDR2 SASEGT. V was pared by 0 bases and J by 3 bases, with 7 bases of the junction left unmatched. The CDR3 is made up of 16 amino acids.

The CDR3 sequence: CASSILQGDGRIEEKLFF. The CDR3 DNA follows: TGTGCCAGTAGTATATTACAGGGTGACGGACGGATCGAGGAAAAACTGTTTTTT. The chain carries TRBV19 and TRBJ1-4; TRBD1 is a possible D gene (6 bases). The CDR3 consists of 18 residues. Trimming pared 2 bases from V and 8 bases from J, leaving 24 bases between. The germline CDR1 and CDR2 sequences are LNHDA and SQIVND (reference sequence). The full variable domain, in which reference TRBV19 and TRBJ1-4 provide the parts outside the CDR3, is DGGITQSPKYLFRKEGQNVTLSCEQNLNHDAMYWYRQDPGQGLRLIYYSQIVNDFQKGDIAEGYSVSREKKESFPLTVTSAQKNPTAFYLCASSILQGDGRIEEKLFFGSGTQLSVL.

V gene TRBV7-8 combines with J gene TRBJ1-2; D unresolved. The germline V and J ends were trimmed by 5 bases and 2 bases, with 9 bases remaining between them. This CDR3 is built from 13 residues. From germline, CDR1 is SGHVS and CDR2 FQNEAQ. CDR3 DNA: TGTGCCAGCAGCCCAGACGGGAACTATGGCTACACCTTC. Residues: CASSPDGNYGYTF.